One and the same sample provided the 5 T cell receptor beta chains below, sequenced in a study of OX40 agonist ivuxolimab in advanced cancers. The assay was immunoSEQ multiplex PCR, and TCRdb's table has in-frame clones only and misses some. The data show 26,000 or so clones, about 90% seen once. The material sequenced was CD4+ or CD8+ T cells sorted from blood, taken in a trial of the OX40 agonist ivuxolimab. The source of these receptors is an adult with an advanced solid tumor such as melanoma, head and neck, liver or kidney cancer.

The CDR3 region is CASSQGPSTSETYNEQFF. DNA for the CDR3: TGCGCCAGCAGCCAAGGGCCGTCGACTAGCGAGACCTACAATGAGCAGTTCTTC. The chain carries TRBV4-3 and TRBJ2-1; 8 nucleotides agree with TRBD2. This CDR3 spans 18 amino acids. V lost 1 base to trimming and J lost 2 bases; unmatched junction nucleotides: 10. Germline CDR1 reads LGHNA; CDR2 reads YSLEER.

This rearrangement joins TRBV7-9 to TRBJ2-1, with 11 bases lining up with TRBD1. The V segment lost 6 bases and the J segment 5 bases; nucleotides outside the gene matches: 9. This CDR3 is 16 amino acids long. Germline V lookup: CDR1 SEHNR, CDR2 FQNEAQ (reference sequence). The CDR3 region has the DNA TGTGCCAGCAGATATAGGACAGGGGGCATCGACAATGAGCAGTTCTTC. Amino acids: CASRYRTGGIDNEQFF.

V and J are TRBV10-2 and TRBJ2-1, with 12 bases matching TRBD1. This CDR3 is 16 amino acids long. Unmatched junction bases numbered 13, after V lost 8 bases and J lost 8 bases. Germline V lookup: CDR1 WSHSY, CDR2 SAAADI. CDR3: CASSDVGQGARDEQFF. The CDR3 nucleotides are TGCGCCAGCTCAGATGTGGGACAGGGGGCGCGTGATGAGCAGTTCTTC.

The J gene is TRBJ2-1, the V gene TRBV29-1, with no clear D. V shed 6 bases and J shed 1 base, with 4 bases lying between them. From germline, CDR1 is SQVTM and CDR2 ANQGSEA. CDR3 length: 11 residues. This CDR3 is CSVDSYNEQFF. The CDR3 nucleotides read TGCAGCGTCGATTCCTACAATGAGCAGTTCTTC.

This CDR3 reads CASSPYGSTDTQYF. As DNA, the CDR3 is TGCGCCAGCAGCCCGTACGGGAGCACAGATACGCAGTATTTT. V gene TRBV5-1 combines with J gene TRBJ2-3, with D hard to call. V gave up 4 bases and J gave up 0 bases, with 9 bases separating them. Germline lookup yields CDR1 SGHRS and CDR2 YFSETQ. This CDR3 contains 14 residues.